This TCR beta chain came from a study of T cell responses to AZD1222 COVID-19 vaccine (dated by TCRdb to 2020 to 2023). Regarding the study in general: A total of 233 trial participants underwent TCR sequencing, of whom more than 200 had received two doses of AZD1222 and approximately 25 had received two doses of the MenACWY control vaccine. Trial participants were enrolled by age into 18-55, 56-69 and 70-plus year subgroups, with roughly 160, 29 and 62 TCR-sequenced participants respectively.

This clone was observed once. Its antigen specificity is not known. The sample holds no much larger clone one base away, and base qualities are not on file. The paper as a whole reports these results and caveats: Because no samples from the day 14 peak response were available, repertoires could be characterized only after the peak T cell response. Vaccine-associated CD4 TCRs spanned the whole spike protein, with dominant responses in regions 160-218 and 743-854. Nearly half of unique spike-specific TCRs reportedly recognized epitopes outside regions mutated in the B.1.351 and B.1.1.7 variants. The 56-69-year group was small, and its depth increase did not reach significance, likely because of low power. Only 5 to 7 AZD1222 recipients were SARS-CoV-2 seropositive at baseline, limiting conclusions about previously exposed vaccinees. After two AZD1222 doses, both the breadth and the depth of spike-specific TCRs were significantly higher than at day 0 and than in MenACWY recipients. Participants were mostly white British, with more females than males. The authors suggested clonal diversity may have been underestimated.

The CDR3 numbers 15 residues from cysteine through phenylalanine. The only DNA kept is the CDR3, 45 bases in frame from the first base. After removal of 4 bases from V and 0 bases from J, the junction retains 3 bases not matched to a gene. From the germline V gene (reference sequence), CDR1 is SGHNT and CDR2 is YYREEE. The CDR3 regions of human TCRbeta chains were analyzed by immunosequencing. The authors' analysis ran thus. Repertoire TCRs were checked for matches against a reference library of SARS-CoV-2-specific TCRs that had been generated using the MIRA antigen-specificity platform. Breadth was defined as the fraction of unique TCRs that were SARS-CoV-2-associated. Depth was defined as the fraction of total T cells that were SARS-CoV-2-associated. Using the MIRA data, each spike-specific TCR was mapped to the spike region that the TCR reacts to and placed in a CD4 or CD8 class. Log10-transformed breadth and depth values were compared by one-way ANOVA with Sidak's multiple comparisons tests. Not all clones reach the TCRdb copy of this immuneACCESS table, which keeps in-frame sequences only. Checked studies attribute under half of the gap to unresolved V genes and leave the rest unexplained. V, J and clone size reflect that table, while D and trimming were determined from the DNA. This sample gives some 200,000 clones in total; approximately 93% of them show up just once. Around 3.6% of the sample rests with the top ten.

The time point tag for this specimen amounts to: about 28 days (+/-7) after the second vaccine dose. Because spike-specific TCR depth and breadth did not differ between the two schedules, AZD1222 recipients who got a second dose at roughly 4 weeks were pooled with those who got a second dose at roughly 12 weeks. Samples from vaccinated people were obtained from the UK trials COV001 and COV002, which included a single-blind randomized controlled phase 2/3 trial of AZD1222 (ChAdOx1 nCoV-19) in healthy adults. For TCRbeta chain sequencing, PBMC samples from trial participants were taken at day 0 and at day 28 after the second dose.

The clonotype originates from an adult who received the AZD1222 COVID-19 vaccine. The rearranged chain carries TRBV5-4 and TRBJ2-2; 7 central bases correspond to TRBD2. Specimen: peripheral blood, collected 28 days after the second AZD1222 dose. The CDR3 loop reads CASSSTSANTGELFF. The nucleotide sequence is given as TGTGCCAGCAGCAGCACTAGCGCGAACACCGGGGAGCTGTTTTTT. The variable domain in full, with residues beyond the CDR3 obtained from the reference TRBV5-4 and TRBJ2-2 genes, is ETGVTQSPTHLIKTRGQQVTLRCSSQSGHNTVSWYQQALGQGPQFIFQYYREEENGRGNFPPRFSGLQFPNYSSELNVNALELDDSALYLCASSSTSANTGELFFGEGSRLTVL.